The 7 T cell receptor beta chains below were found in one sample sequenced in a study of cytomegalovirus exposure and HLA in healthy donors. Assay used: immunoSEQ multiplex PCR; TCRdb lists only in-frame clones, some missing. The repertoire holds about 170,000 clones, with about 83% as singletons. Input material: PBMCs. These receptor sequences come from a woman aged 30 to 39 in good health and CMV-seronegative.

The chain links TRBV19 to TRBJ1-5; 9 bases fit TRBD1. Trimming cost V 9 bases and J 4 bases; bases outside gene matches: 22. The CDR3 covers 19 residues. In germline, CDR1 is LNHDA, CDR2 SQIVND (reference sequence). The CDR3 nucleotides are TGTGCCAGCAAGTCCATCACCCCCGGGACAGGGATTCGGAATCAGCCCCAGCATTTT. As protein: CASKSITPGTGIRNQPQHF.

The chain joins TRBV2 to TRBJ1-2, with D perhaps TRBD1 (6 bases). The CDR3 sequence is 12 residues long. V dropped 10 bases and J dropped 8 bases, with 17 bases sitting between them. Germline CDR1 and CDR2: SNHLY and FYNNEI. The CDR3 nucleotides read TGTGCCAACCTGGCCGGACAGAGGGGCTACACCTTC. It is translated as CANLAGQRGYTF.

This clone was found a few times. The genes are TRBV6-6 and TRBJ2-7; D is unresolved. The CDR3 runs 12 residues. Germline V gene lookup returns CDR1 MNHNY and CDR2 SVGAGI (reference sequence). V was trimmed by 8 bases and J by 1 base, leaving 9 bases between them. As DNA, the CDR3 is TGTGCCAGCGGTCTAGTTTCCTACGAGCAGTACTTC. Encoded protein: CASGLVSYEQYF.

This clone was recorded only once. The V gene is TRBV30, the J gene TRBJ2-5; the match to TRBD1 covers 7 bases. The junction had 13 bases not matched to a gene; V was cut back by 2 bases and J by 7 bases. The CDR3 has 15 residues. Per the germline V gene, CDR1 is GTSNPN and CDR2 is SVGIG (reference sequence). The CDR3, as DNA: TGTGCCTGGAGTCGAGACCGGGACAGCGGCACGACCCAGTACTTC. Its protein is CAWSRDRDSGTTQYF.

This chain links TRBV6-1 with TRBJ1-5; TRBD1 agrees at 8 bases. Germline CDR1 and CDR2: MNHNS and SASEGT. The CDR3 loop spans 15 amino acids. The V segment lost 7 bases and the J segment 4 bases; nucleotides outside the gene matches: 9. As DNA, the CDR3 is TGTGCCAGCAAGAATGACAGGGGCGGGAATCAGCCCCAGCATTTT. Protein: CASKNDRGGNQPQHF.

The gene calls are TRBV5-5 and TRBJ2-7; maybe TRBD1 (5 bases). Germline-derived CDR1 and CDR2 are SGHKS and YYEKEE (reference sequence). The V gene lost 0 bases and the J gene lost 4 bases, with 8 bases spanning the gap. This CDR3 is built from 13 residues. This chain's CDR3 is CASSLAGQYEQYF. The CDR3 coding sequence is TGTGCCAGCAGCTTGGCAGGGCAGTACGAGCAGTACTTC.

CDR3 in DNA: TGTGCCAGCAGTCGGGAGGGTTGGATCGGGGAGCTGTTTTTT. This sequence encodes CASSREGWIGELFF. This sequence joins TRBV25-1 and TRBJ2-2, with TRBD2 matching 8 bases. The CDR3 runs 14 residues. Germline-derived CDR1 and CDR2 are MGHDK and SYGVNS. V was clipped by 5 bases and J by 7 bases; unmatched bases: 6.